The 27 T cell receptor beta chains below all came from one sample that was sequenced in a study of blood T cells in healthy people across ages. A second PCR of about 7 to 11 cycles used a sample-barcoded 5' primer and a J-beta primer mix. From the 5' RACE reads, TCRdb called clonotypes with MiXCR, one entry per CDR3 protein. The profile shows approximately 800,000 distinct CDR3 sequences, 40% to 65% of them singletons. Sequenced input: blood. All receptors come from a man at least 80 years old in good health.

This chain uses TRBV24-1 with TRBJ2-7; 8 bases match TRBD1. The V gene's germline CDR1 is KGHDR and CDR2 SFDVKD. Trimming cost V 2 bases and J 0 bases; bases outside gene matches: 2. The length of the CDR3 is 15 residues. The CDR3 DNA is TGTGCCACCAGTGATTCCGGGACAGGCTCCTACGAGCAGTACTTC. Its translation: CATSDSGTGSYEQYF.

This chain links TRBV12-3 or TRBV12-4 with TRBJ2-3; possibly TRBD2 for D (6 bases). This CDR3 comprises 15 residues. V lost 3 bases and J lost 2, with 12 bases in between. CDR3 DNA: TGTGCCAGCAGTTTCAGTAGCGGCCTCACAGATACGCAGTATTTT. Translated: CASSFSSGLTDTQYF.

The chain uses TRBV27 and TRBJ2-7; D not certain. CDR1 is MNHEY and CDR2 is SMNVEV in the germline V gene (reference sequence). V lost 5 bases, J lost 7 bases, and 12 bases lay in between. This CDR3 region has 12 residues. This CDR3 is CASSRLNNEQYF. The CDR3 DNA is TGTGCCAGCAGTCGACTTAACAATGAGCAGTACTTC.

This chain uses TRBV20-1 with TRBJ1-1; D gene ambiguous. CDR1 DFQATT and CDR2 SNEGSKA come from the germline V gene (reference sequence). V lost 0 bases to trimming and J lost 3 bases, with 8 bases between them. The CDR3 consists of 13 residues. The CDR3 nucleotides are TGCAGTGCTAGAGAGGACCGGTACACTGAAGCTTTCTTT. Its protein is CSAREDRYTEAFF.

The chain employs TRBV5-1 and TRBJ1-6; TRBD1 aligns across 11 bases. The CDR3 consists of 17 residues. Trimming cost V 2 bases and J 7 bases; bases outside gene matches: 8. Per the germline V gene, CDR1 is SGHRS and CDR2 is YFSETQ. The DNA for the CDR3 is TGCGCCAGCAGCTTCCGGGACAGGGGGTCCTCAAATTCACCCCTCCACTTT. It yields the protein CASSFRDRGSSNSPLHF.

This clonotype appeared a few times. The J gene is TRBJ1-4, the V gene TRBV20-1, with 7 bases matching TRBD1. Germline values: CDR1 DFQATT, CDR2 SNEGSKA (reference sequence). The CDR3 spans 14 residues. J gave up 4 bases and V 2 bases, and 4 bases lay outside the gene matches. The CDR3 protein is CSARIQGRNEKLFF. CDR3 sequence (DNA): TGCAGTGCTAGAATACAGGGGCGTAATGAAAAACTGTTTTTT.

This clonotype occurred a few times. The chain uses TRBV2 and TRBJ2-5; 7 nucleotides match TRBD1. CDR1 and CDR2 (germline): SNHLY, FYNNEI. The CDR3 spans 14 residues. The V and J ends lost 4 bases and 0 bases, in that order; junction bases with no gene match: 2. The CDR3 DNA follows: TGTGCCAGCAGTGGGGGACAGTACCAAGAGACCCAGTACTTC. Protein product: CASSGGQYQETQYF.

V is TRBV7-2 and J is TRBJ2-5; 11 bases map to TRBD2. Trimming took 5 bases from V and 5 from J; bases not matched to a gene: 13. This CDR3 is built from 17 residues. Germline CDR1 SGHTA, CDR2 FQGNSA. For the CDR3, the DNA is TGTGCCAGCAGCAGATGTGGGCTAGCGGGAGGAATTGAGACCCAGTACTTC. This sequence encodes CASSRCGLAGGIETQYF. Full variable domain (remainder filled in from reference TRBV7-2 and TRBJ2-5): GAGVSQSPSNKVTEKGKDVELRCDPISGHTALYWYRQSLGQGLEFLIYFQGNSAPDKSGLPSDRFSAERTGGSVSTLTIQRTQQEDSAVYLCASSRCGLAGGIETQYFGPGTRLLVL.

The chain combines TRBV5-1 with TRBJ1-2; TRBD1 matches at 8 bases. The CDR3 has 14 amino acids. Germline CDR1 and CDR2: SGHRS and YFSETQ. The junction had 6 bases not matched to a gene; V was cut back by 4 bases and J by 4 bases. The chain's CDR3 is CASSAGDRTYGYTF. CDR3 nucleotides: TGCGCCAGCAGCGCTGGGGACAGGACCTATGGCTACACCTTC.

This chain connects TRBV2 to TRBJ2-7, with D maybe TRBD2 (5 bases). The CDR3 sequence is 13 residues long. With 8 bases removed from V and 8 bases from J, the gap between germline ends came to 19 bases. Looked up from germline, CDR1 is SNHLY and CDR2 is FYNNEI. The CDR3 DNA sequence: TGTGCCAGCCGGACTTCTTCACCGTCCAAGCAGTACTTC. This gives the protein CASRTSSPSKQYF.

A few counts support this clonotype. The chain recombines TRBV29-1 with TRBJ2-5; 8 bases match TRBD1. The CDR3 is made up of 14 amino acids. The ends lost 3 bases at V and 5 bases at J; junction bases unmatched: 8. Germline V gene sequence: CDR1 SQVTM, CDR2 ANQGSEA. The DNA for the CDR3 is TGCAGCGTTGACATGGACAGGGCCGGGGAGACCCAGTACTTC. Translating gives CSVDMDRAGETQYF.

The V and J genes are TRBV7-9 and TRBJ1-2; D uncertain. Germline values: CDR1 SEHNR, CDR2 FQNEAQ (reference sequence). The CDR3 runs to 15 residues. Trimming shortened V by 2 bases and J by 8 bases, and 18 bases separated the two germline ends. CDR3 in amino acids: CASSLSNLPKAGYTF. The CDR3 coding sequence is TGTGCCAGCAGCTTATCTAACTTACCGAAGGCGGGCTACACCTTC. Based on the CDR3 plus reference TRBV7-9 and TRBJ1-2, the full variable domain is DTGVSQNPRHKITKRGQNVTFRCDPISEHNRLYWYRQTLGQGPEFLTYFQNEAQLEKSRLLSDRFSAERPKGSFSTLEIQRTEQGDSAMYLCASSLSNLPKAGYTFGSGTRLTVV.

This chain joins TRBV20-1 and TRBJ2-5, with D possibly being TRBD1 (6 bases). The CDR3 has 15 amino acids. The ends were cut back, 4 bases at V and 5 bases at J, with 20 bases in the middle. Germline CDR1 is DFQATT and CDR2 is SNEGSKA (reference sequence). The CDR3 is CSANPLQGGLETQYF. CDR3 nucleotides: TGCAGTGCTAACCCACTCCAAGGGGGATTGGAGACCCAGTACTTC.

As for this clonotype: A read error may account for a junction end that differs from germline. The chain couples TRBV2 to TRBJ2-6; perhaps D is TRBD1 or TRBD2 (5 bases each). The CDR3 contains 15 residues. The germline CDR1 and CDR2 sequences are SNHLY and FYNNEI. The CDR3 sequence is CASSVEGSGANVPTF. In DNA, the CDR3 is TGTGCCAGCAGTGTAGAGGGGTCTGGGGCCAACGTCCCGACTTTC.

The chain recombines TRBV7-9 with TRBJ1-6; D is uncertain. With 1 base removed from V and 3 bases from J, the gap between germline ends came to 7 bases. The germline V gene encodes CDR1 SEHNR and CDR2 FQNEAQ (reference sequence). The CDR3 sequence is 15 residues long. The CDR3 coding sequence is TGTGCCAGCAGCTTAGAGGGATTCTATAATTCACCCCTCCACTTT. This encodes CASSLEGFYNSPLHF. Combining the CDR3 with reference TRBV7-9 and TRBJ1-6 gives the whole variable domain DTGVSQNPRHKITKRGQNVTFRCDPISEHNRLYWYRQTLGQGPEFLTYFQNEAQLEKSRLLSDRFSAERPKGSFSTLEIQRTEQGDSAMYLCASSLEGFYNSPLHFGNGTRLTVT.

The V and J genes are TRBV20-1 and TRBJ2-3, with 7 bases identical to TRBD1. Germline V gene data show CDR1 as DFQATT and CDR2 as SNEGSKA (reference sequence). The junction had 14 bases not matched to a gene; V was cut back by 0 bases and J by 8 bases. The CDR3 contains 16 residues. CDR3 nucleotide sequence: TGCAGTGCTAGAGATAGGGGACAGCTAGTGGGATGTACGCAGTATTTT. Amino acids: CSARDRGQLVGCTQYF.

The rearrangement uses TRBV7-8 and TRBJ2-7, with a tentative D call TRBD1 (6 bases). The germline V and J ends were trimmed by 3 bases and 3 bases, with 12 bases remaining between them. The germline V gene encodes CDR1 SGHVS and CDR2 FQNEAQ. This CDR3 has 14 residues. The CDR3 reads CASSLGHKGYEQYF. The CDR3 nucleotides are TGTGCCAGCAGCTTGGGACATAAGGGCTACGAGCAGTACTTC.

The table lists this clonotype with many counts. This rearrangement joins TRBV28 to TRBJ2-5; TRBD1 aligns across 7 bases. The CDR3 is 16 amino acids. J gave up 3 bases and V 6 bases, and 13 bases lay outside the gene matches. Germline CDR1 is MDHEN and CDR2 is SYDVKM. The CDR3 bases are TGTGCCAGCAGACACCTACCGGGACAGATGAAAGAGACCCAGTACTTC. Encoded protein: CASRHLPGQMKETQYF.

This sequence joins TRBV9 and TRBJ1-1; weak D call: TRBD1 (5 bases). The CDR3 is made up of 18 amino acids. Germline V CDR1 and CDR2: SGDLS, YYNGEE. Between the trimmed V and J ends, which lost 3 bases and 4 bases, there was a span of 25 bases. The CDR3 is CASSAPLSRTVGGTEAFF. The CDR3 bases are TGTGCCAGCAGCGCACCTTTATCTAGGACCGTGGGGGGCACTGAAGCTTTCTTT.

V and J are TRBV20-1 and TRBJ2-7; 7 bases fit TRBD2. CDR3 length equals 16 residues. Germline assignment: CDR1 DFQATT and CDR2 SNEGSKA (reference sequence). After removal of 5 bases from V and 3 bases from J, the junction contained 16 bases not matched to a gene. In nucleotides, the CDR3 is TGCAGTGCTTCGCTAGAGGGACGGGGGGACTTCTACGAGCAGTACTTC. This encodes CSASLEGRGDFYEQYF.

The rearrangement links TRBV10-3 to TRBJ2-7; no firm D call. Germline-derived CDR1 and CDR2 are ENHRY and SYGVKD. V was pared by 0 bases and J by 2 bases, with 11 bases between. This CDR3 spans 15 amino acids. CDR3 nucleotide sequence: TGTGCCATCAGTGAGTCGAGTGTCACCACCTACGAGCAGTACTTC. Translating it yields CAISESSVTTYEQYF.

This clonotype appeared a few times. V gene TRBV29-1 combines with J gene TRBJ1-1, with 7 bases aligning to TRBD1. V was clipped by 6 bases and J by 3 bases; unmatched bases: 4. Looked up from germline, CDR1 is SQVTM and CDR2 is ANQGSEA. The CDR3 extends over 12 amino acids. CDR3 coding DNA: TGCAGCGTCACAGACAGGGACACTGAAGCTTTCTTT. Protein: CSVTDRDTEAFF.

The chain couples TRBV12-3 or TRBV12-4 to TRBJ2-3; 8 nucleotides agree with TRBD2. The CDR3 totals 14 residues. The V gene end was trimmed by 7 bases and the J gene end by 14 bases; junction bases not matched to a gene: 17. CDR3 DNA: TGTGCCAGCATTCGGACTAGCCAGCACAGATACGCGTATTTT. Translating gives CASIRTSQHRYAYF.

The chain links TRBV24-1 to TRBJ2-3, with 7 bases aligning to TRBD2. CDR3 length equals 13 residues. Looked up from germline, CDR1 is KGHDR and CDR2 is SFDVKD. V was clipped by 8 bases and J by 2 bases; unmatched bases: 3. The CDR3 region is CATMAGDTDTQYF. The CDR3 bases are TGTGCCACCATGGCGGGAGACACAGATACGCAGTATTTT.

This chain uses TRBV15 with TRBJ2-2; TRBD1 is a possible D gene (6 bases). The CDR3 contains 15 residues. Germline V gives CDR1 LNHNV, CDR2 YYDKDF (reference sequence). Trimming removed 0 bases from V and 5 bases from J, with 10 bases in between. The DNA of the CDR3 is TGTGCCACCAGCAGAGAAGTAGGGGGAACCGGGGAGCTGTTTTTT. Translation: CATSREVGGTGELFF.

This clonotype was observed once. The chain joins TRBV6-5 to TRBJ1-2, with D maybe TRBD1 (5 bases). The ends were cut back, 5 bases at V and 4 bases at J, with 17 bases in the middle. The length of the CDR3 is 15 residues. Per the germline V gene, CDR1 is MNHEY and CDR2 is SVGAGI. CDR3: CASSPTGGEFYGYTF. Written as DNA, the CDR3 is TGTGCCAGCAGTCCGACGGGGGGGGAATTCTATGGCTACACCTTC.

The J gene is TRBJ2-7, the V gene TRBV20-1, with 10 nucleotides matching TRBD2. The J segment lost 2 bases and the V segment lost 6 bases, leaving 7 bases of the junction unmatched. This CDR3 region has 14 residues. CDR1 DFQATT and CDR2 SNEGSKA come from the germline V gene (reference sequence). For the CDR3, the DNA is TGCAGTGCAACTGGACTAGCGGAGCCCTACGAGCAGTACTTC. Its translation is CSATGLAEPYEQYF.